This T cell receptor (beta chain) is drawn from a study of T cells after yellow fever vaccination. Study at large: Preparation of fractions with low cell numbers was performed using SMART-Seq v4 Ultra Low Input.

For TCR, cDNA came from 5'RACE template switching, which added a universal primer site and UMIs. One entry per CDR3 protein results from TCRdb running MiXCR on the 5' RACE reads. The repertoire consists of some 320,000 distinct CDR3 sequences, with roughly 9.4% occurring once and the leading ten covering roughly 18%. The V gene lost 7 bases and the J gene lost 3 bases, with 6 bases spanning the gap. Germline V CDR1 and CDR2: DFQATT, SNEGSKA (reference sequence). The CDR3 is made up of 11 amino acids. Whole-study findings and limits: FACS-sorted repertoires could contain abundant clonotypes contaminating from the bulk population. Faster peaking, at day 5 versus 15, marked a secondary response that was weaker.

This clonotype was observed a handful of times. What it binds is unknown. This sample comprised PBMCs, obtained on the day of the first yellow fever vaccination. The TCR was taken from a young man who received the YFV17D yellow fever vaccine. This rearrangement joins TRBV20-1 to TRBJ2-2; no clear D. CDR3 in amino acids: CSVAHTGELFF. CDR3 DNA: TGCAGTGTAGCTCACACCGGGGAGCTGTTTTTT.